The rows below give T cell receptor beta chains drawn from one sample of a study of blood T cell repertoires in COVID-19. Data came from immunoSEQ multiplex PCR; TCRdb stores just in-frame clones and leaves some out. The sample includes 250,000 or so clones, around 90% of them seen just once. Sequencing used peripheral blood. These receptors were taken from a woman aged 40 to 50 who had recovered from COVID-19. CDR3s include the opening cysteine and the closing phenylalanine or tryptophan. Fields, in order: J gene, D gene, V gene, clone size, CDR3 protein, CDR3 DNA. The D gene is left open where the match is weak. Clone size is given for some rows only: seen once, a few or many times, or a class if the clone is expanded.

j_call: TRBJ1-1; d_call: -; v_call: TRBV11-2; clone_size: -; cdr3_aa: CASSLVGPYTAGTEAFF; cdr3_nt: TGTGCCAGCAGCCTAGTCGGGCCATACACCGCGGGAACTGAAGCTTTCTTT
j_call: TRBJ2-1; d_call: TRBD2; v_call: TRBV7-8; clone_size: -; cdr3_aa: CASSLALPGLAGGNNEQFF; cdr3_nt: TGTGCCAGCAGCTTAGCTTTACCGGGACTAGCGGGAGGAAACAATGAGCAGTTCTTC
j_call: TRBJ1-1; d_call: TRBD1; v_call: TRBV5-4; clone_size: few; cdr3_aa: CASSQLQGLNTEAFF; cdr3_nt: TGTGCCAGCAGCCAATTACAGGGGCTGAACACTGAAGCTTTCTTT
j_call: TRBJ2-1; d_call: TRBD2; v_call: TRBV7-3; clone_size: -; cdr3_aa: CASSFRGERDEQFF; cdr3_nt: TGTGCCAGCAGCTTTCGGGGGGAGAGGGATGAGCAGTTCTTC
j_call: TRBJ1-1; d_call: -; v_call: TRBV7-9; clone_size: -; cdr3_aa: CASSPPGFAAFF; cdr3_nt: TGTGCCAGCAGCCCGCCGGGATTTGCCGCTTTCTTT
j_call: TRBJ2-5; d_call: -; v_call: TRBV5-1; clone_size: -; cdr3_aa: CASSLEPPRETQYF; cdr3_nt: TGCGCCAGCAGCTTGGAGCCTCCCCGAGAGACCCAGTACTTC
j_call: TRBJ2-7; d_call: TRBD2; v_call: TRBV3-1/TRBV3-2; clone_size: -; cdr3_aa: CASSHGLAEGYEQYF; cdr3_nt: TGTGCCAGCAGCCACGGACTAGCGGAGGGCTACGAGCAGTACTTC
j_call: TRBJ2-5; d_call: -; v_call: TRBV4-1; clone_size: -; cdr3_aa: CASSQAVGRGQETQYF; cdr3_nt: TGCGCCAGCAGCCAAGCGGTGGGGCGCGGACAAGAGACCCAGTACTTC
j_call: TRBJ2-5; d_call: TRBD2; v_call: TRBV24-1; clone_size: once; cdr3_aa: CATSDLGTSGEQETQYF; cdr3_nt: TGTGCCACCAGTGACCTCGGGACTAGCGGAGAGCAAGAGACCCAGTACTTC
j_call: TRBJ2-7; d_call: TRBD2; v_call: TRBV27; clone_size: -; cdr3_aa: CASSSLAGDYEQYF; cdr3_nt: TGTGCCAGCAGTTCACTAGCGGGAGATTACGAGCAGTACTTC
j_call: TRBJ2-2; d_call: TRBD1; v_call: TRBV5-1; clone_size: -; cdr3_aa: CASSVTGTGGTGELFF; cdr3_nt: TGCGCCAGCAGCGTGACCGGGACAGGGGGCACCGGGGAGCTGTTTTTT
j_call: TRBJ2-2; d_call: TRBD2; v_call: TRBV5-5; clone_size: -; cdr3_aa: CASSLSPPQRESHTGELFF; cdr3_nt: TGTGCCAGCAGCTTGTCCCCTCCTCAGCGGGAGAGCCACACCGGGGAGCTGTTTTTT
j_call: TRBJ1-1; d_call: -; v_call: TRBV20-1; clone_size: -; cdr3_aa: CSASSPTEAFF; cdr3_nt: TGCAGTGCTAGTTCTCCCACTGAAGCTTTCTTT
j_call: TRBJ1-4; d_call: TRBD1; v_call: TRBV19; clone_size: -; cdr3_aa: CASSELTGAREKLFF; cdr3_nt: TGTGCCAGTAGTGAATTAACAGGGGCTCGAGAAAAACTGTTTTTT
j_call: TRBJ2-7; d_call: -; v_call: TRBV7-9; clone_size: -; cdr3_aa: CASSSPQDSSYEQYF; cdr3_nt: TGTGCCAGCAGTTCGCCCCAGGATAGCTCCTACGAGCAGTACTTC
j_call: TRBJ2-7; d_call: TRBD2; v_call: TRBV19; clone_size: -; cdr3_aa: CASSTSGGTYEQYF; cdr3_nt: TGTGCCAGTAGTACTAGCGGGGGGACCTACGAGCAGTACTTC
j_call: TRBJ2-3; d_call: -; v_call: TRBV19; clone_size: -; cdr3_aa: CASRGGGSTDTQYF; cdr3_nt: TGTGCCAGTAGAGGGGGGGGAAGCACAGATACGCAGTATTTT
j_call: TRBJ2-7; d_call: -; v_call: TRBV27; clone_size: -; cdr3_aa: CASSSVLVLGPHEQYF; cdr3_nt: TGTGCCAGCAGCTCCGTTCTTGTGCTGGGGCCCCACGAGCAGTACTTC
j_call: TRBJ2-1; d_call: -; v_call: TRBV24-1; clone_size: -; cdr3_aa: CATSEGRRDEQFF; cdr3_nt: TGTGCCACCAGTGAGGGCCGCAGGGATGAGCAGTTCTTC
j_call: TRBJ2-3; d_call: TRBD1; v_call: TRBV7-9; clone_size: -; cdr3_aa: CASSYNPRTGTAADTQYF; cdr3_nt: TGTGCCAGCAGCTATAACCCCCGGACAGGGACGGCGGCAGATACGCAGTATTTT
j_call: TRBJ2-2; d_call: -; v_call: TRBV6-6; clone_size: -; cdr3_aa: CASSYVRNTGELFF; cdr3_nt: TGTGCCAGCAGTTATGTGAGGAACACCGGGGAGCTGTTTTTT
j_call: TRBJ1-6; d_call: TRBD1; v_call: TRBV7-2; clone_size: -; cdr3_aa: CASSQRQGGDSPLHF; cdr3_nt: TGTGCCAGCAGCCAAAGACAGGGAGGTGATTCACCCCTCCACTTT
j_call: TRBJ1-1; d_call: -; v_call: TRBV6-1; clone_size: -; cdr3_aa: CASSEGDTFLGNTEAFF; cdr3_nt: TGTGCCAGCAGTGAGGGCGACACCTTCCTTGGGAACACTGAAGCTTTCTTT
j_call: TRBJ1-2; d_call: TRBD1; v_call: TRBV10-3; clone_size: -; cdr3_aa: CAISGVDRGKANYGYTF; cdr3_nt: TGTGCCATCAGTGGGGTGGACAGGGGAAAAGCTAACTATGGCTACACCTTC
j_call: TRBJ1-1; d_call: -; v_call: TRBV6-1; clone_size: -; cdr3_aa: CASSDQGQGTEAFF; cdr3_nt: TGTGCCAGCAGTGACCAGGGGCAGGGGACTGAAGCTTTCTTT
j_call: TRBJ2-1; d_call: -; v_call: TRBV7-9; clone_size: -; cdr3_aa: CASSLGSSNSYNEQFF; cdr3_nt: TGTGCCAGCAGCTTAGGGAGCTCCAACTCCTACAATGAGCAGTTCTTC
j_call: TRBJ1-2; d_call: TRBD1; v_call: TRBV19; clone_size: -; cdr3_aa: CASSQTGVNYGYTF; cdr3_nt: TGTGCCAGTAGCCAGACAGGGGTTAACTATGGCTACACCTTC
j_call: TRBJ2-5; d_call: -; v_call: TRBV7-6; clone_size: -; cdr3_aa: CASSRDRQETQYF; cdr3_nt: TGTGCCAGCAGCCGAGACAGACAAGAGACCCAGTACTTC
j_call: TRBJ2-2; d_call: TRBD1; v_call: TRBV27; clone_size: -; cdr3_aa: CASRTGGVGELFF; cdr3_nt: TGTGCCAGCAGGACAGGGGGCGTCGGGGAGCTGTTTTTT
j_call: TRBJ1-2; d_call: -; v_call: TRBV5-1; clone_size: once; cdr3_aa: CASSLVGGTGDGYTF; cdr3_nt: TGCGCCAGCAGCTTGGTCGGCGGGACCGGAGATGGCTACACCTTC
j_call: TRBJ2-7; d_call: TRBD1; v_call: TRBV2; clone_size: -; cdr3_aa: CASDEYAGGEYEQYF; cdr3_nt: TGTGCCAGCGACGAATACGCAGGGGGCGAGTACGAGCAGTACTTC
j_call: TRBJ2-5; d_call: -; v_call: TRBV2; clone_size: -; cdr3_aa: CAGAGEQETQYF; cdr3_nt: TGTGCCGGAGCCGGGGAACAAGAGACCCAGTACTTC
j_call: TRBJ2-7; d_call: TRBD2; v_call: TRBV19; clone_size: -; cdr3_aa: CASSISLRLAGVVEQYF; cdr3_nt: TGTGCCAGTAGTATTTCCCTAAGACTAGCGGGAGTTGTTGAGCAGTACTTC
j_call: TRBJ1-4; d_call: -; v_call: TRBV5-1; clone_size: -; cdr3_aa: CASSLGDITRDQKLFF; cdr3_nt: TGCGCCAGCAGCTTGGGGGACATAACTAGGGATCAAAAACTGTTTTTT
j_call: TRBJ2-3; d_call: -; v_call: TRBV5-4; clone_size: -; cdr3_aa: CASRVLGADTQYF; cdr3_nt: TGTGCCAGCAGGGTGTTAGGGGCAGATACGCAGTATTTT
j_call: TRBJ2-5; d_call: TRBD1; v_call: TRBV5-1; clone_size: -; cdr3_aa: CASSRGTGASETQYF; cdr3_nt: TGCGCCAGCAGCCGCGGGACAGGGGCATCAGAGACCCAGTACTTC
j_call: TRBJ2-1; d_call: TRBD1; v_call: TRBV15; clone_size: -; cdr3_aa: CATSRGDRLTNEQFF; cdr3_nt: TGTGCCACCAGCAGAGGGGACAGGTTGACGAATGAGCAGTTCTTC
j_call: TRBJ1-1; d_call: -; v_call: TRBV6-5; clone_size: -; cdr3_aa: CAGKEGIGEAFF; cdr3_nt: TGTGCCGGAAAGGAGGGTATTGGTGAAGCTTTCTTT
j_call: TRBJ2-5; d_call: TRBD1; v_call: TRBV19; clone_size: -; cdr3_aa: CASSTTGGQETQYF; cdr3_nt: TGTGCCAGTAGTACGACAGGGGGCCAAGAGACCCAGTACTTC
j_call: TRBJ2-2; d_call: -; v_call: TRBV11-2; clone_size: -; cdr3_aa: CASSPPRGAGGELFF; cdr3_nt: TGTGCCAGCAGCCCCCCCAGGGGGGCGGGCGGGGAGCTGTTTTTT
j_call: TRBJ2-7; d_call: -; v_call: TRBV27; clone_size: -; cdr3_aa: CASSRSLGPRSYEQYF; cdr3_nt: TGTGCCAGCAGTCGTTCCCTGGGGCCTCGCTCTTACGAGCAGTACTTC
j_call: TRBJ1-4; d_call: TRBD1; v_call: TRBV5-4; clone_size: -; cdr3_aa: CASSSRQGLNEKLFF; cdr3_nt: TGTGCCAGCAGTTCTCGACAGGGTCTTAATGAAAAACTGTTTTTT
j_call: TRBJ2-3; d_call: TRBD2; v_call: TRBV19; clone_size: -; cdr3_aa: CASSTPTSGITTDTQYF; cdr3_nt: TGTGCCAGTAGTACCCCGACTAGCGGGATTACCACAGATACGCAGTATTTT
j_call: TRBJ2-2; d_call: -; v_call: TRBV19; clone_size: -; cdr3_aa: CASSIGGSTGELFF; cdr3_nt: TGTGCCAGTAGTATAGGCGGCAGCACCGGGGAGCTGTTTTTT
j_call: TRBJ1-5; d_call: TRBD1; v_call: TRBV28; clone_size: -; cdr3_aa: CASSTTQGASNQPQHF; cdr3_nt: TGTGCCAGCAGTACTACTCAGGGGGCTAGCAATCAGCCCCAGCATTTT
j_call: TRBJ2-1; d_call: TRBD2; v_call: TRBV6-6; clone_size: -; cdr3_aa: CASSYATSGYNEQFF; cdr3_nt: TGTGCCAGCAGTTACGCGACTAGCGGATACAATGAGCAGTTCTTC
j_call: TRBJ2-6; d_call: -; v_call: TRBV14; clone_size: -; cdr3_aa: CASSQGDCPYDSGANVLTF; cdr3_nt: TGTGCCAGCAGCCAGGGGGACTGCCCTTATGACTCTGGGGCCAACGTCCTGACTTTC
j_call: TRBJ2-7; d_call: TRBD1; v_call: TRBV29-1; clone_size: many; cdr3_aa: CSVDGRGKDEQYF; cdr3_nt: TGCAGCGTTGACGGCAGGGGGAAGGACGAGCAGTACTTC
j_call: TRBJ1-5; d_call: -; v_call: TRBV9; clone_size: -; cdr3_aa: CASSATGDNQPQHF; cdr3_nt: TGTGCCAGCAGCGCCACGGGGGACAATCAGCCCCAGCATTTT
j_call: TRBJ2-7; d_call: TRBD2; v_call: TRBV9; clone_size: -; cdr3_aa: CASSVGLADSSYEQYF; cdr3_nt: TGTGCCAGCAGCGTGGGACTAGCGGACAGCTCCTACGAGCAGTACTTC
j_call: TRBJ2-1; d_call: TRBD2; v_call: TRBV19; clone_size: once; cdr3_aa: CASSIQRTSGYNEQFF; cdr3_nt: TGTGCCAGTAGTATTCAGCGGACTAGCGGCTACAATGAGCAGTTCTTC
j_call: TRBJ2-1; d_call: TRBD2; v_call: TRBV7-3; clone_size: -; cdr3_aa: CASSKGTSDEQFF; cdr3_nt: TGTGCCAGCAGCAAAGGGACTAGCGATGAGCAGTTCTTC